This T cell receptor (beta chain) was sequenced for a study of blood T cell repertoires in COVID-19. Only in-frame clones appear in the TCRdb table, and some are missing; sequencing was by immunoSEQ multiplex PCR. The data show some 530,000 clones, about nine tenths seen once. With 1 base removed from V and 0 bases from J, the gap between germline ends came to 11 bases. Germline V gene data show CDR1 as LGHDT and CDR2 as YNNKEL (reference sequence). The CDR3 covers 16 residues. The TCR comes from a woman in her sixties who had recovered from COVID-19. Sequencing was carried out using PBMCs or T cells enriched from blood (not recorded which). The chain links TRBV3-1 (or the pseudogene TRBV3-2) to TRBJ2-3, with D perhaps matching TRBD2 (6 bases). For the CDR3, the DNA is TGTGCCAGCAGCCAAGGAGAGCGGGTTAGCACAGATACGCAGTATTTT. Amino acids: CASSQGERVSTDTQYF.